This TCR beta chain was retrieved from a study of PD-1 blockade in classical Hodgkin lymphoma (dated by TCRdb to 2020 to 2021). In the study overall: Nivolumab dosing was 3 mg/kg intravenously every 2 weeks, continuing until either disease progression or unacceptable toxicity. To define a peripheral blood immune signature of response to PD-1 blockade in classical Hodgkin lymphoma, the study combined TCR beta sequencing with CyTOF.

From V the trimming removes 4 bases and from J it removes 3 bases, while the gene matches leave 4 bases of the junction unaccounted for. The CDR3 spans 15 residues, from the cysteine through the phenylalanine. Left in the record is the CDR3 DNA by itself, 45 bases read in frame from the first base. Sequences ENHRY (CDR1) and SYGVKD (CDR2) are obtained from the germline V gene. This clone was detected a few times. The specificity of this receptor is unknown. Base-call qualities are not available, and no considerably larger clone is one nucleotide away. Here is what the overall study found, with its caveats: Baseline TCR diversity was reported to be lower in newly diagnosed patients than in healthy donors, and even lower in relapsed/refractory patients. Lower diversity was seen in patients whose nivolumab began less than 1 year after ASCT, and these patients were left out of later analyses so that immune reconstitution would not confound the results. Trial patients with a complete response had baseline diversity similar to that of newly diagnosed patients, while partial responders and progressors had significantly lower diversity. A significant rise by C4D1 was seen in CD4+ but not CD8+ TCR diversity (p=0.0027 vs p=0.16), with the rise being most apparent in complete responders (p=0.02). The study was limited to a single clinical trial cohort, and causes of repertoire differences, possibly disease activity or prior therapy, remained undefined.

Genomic DNA was extracted with the Qiagen DNeasy kit from unsorted PBMCs and from negatively selected CD4+ and CD8+ fractions. Using primers that anneal to V and J segments, immunoSEQ multiplex PCR amplified the TCR beta CDR3 regions. A synthetic immune receptor repertoire was used to minimize amplification bias, and remaining bias was computationally removed after sequencing. The source study handled its data this way. Repertoire diversity was quantified as the Shannon entropy index using custom Python scripts. Unsorted, CD4+ and CD8+ repertoires were examined separately, except in combined analyses, for which CD4+ and CD8+ sequences were merged in silico. A clone counted as expanded when the clone's frequency after treatment rose at least 2-fold relative to C1D1, and clones undetected at baseline were given a pseudocount of 0.5. Clones with 0 or 1 copy at C1D1 were defined as singleton clones, while clones with 2 or more copies were defined as non-singleton clones. Clones expanded in unsorted samples were annotated as CD4+, CD8+ or unknown by matching protein sequences in sorted samples from the same patient. Diversity changes from C1D1 to C4D1 were tested in paired samples using Wilcoxon tests. TCRdb re-hosts the immuneACCESS table, in-frame sequences only. Its copies lack some clones; in the studies checked, an unresolved V gene accounts for under half of them, and the cause for the rest is not known. D and trimming come from the DNA, and the V and J calls and clone size come from that table. Here the sample has around 26,000 clones; 60% to 80% occur a single time. The top ten hold about 3.6% of the sample.

What the time point label conveys for this sample: cycle 1 day 1 (C1D1), immediately before nivolumab initiation. Every trial patient had relapsed after autologous stem cell transplantation, and cohorts A, B and C differed in prior brentuximab vedotin exposure. A total of 50 to 70 patients with relapsed/refractory classical Hodgkin lymphoma made up the trial cohort, and each patient's best overall response was complete response, partial response or progressive disease. Trial patients were treated with single-agent nivolumab in the multi-cohort phase II CheckMate 205 trial. An independent review committee assessed best overall response by applying the 2007 International Working Group response criteria. PBMCs from the trial were collected at three points: immediately before nivolumab initiation (C1D1), and during therapy at cycle 2 day 1 and cycle 4 day 1. Peripheral blood was collected in 8 mL Vacutainer Cell Preparation Tubes, from which PBMCs were isolated by centrifugation and then cryopreserved.

The sequence joins TRBV10-3 to TRBJ2-2; 8 bases in the middle match TRBD1. Here the sequenced sample was peripheral blood mononuclear cells (PBMCs), taken at baseline. The receptor comes from a human donor with classical Hodgkin lymphoma. This receptor carries the CDR3 CAISVYRGDTGELFF. In nucleotide form, the sequence is TGTGCCATCAGTGTATACAGGGGGGACACCGGGGAGCTGTTTTTT.